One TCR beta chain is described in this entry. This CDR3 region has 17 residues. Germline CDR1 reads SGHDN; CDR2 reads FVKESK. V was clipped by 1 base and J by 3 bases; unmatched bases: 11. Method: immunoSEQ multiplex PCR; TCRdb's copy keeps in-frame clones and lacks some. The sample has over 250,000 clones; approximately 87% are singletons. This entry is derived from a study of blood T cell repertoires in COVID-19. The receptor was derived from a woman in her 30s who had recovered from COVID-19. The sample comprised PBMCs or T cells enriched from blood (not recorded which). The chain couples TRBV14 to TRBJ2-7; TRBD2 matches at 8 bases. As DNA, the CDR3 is TGTGCCAGCAGCCAAGGCCAGGGCGGGGGGCGTTACTACGAGCAGTACTTC. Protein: CASSQGQGGGRYYEQYF.